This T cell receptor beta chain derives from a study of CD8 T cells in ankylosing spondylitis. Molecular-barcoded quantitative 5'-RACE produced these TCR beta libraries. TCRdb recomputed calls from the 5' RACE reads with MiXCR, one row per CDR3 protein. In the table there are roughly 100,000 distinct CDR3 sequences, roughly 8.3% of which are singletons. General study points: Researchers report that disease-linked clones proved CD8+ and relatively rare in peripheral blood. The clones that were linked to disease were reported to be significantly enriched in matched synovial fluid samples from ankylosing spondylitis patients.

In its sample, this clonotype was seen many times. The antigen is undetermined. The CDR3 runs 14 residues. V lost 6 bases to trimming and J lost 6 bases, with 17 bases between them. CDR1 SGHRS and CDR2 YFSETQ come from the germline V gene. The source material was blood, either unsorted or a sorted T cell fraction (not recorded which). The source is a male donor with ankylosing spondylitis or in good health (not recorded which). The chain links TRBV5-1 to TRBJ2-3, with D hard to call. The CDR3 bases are TGCGCCAGCACCTCCCTGACTCAAGCCGATACGCAGTATTTT. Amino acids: CASTSLTQADTQYF.